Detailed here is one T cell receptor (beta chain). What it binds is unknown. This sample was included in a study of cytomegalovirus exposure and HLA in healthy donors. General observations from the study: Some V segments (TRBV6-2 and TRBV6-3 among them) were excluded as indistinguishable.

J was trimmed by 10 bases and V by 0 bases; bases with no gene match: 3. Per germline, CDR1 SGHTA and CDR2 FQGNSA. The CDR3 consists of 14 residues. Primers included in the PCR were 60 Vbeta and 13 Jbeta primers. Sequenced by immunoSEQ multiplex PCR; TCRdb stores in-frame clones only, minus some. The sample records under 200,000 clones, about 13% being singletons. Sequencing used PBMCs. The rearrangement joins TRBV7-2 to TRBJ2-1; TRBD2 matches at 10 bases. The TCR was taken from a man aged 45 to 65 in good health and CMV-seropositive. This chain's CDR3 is CASSLALAGGEQFF. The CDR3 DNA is TGTGCCAGCAGCTTAGCTTTAGCGGGGGGCGAGCAGTTCTTC.